These 28 T cell receptor beta chains originate from one sample sequenced in a study of cytomegalovirus exposure and HLA in healthy donors. It was with 60 Vbeta and 13 Jbeta primers that the PCR ran. Only in-frame clones appear in the TCRdb table, and some are missing; sequencing was by immunoSEQ multiplex PCR. The sample records more than 95,000 clones, 77% being singletons. The sequenced sample was PBMCs. These receptors originate from a woman aged 40 to 50 in good health and CMV-seropositive.

This chain joins TRBV28 and TRBJ2-1, with D tentatively TRBD2 (5 bases). V dropped 5 bases and J dropped 15 bases, with 20 bases sitting between them. Germline loops: CDR1 MDHEN, CDR2 SYDVKM. There are 13 residues in the CDR3. The CDR3 DNA follows: TGTGCCAGCAGTAGACTACCGGGCCACGGGCGGTTCTTC. It specifies CASSRLPGHGRFF. Filled out from reference TRBV28 and TRBJ2-1, the complete variable domain reads DVKVTQSSRYLVKRTGEKVFLECVQDMDHENMFWYRQDPGLGLRLIYFSYDVKMKEKGDIPEGYSVSREKKERFSLILESASTNQTSMYLCASSRLPGHGRFFGPGTRLTVL.

The V call is TRBV7-9, the J call TRBJ2-7, with D uncertain. Trimming pared 4 bases from V and 2 bases from J, leaving 6 bases between. There are 12 residues in the CDR3. The germline CDR1 and CDR2 sequences are SEHNR and FQNEAQ (reference sequence). CDR3 bases: TGTGCCAGCAGCTCAGTAACCTACGAGCAGTACTTC. Amino acids: CASSSVTYEQYF.

The rearrangement uses TRBV27 and TRBJ2-1; D is unclear. Trimming took off 8 bases at V and 4 bases at J, with 6 bases between the two ends. Germline CDR1 MNHEY, CDR2 SMNVEV (reference sequence). The CDR3 is made up of 11 amino acids. This chain's CDR3 is CASAGYNEQFF. The CDR3 bases are TGTGCCAGCGCCGGGTACAATGAGCAGTTCTTC.

This chain connects TRBV2 to TRBJ2-3, with D maybe TRBD2 (6 bases). In germline, CDR1 is SNHLY, CDR2 FYNNEI. This CDR3 has 14 amino acids. Trimming removed 8 bases from V and 9 bases from J, with 21 bases in between. The CDR3 nucleotides read TGTGCCAGCGGGAGCAGACTAGAAGTAGCCACGCAGTATTTT. This translates into CASGSRLEVATQYF.

This clone appeared a single time. The gene calls are TRBV5-6 and TRBJ1-1; no definite D call. Per germline, CDR1 SGHDT and CDR2 YYEEEE. The V gene lost 1 base and the J gene lost 4 bases, with 8 bases spanning the gap. This CDR3 is built from 13 residues. CDR3 region: CASSLLVSTEAFF. DNA for the CDR3: TGTGCCAGCAGCTTGTTGGTGAGCACTGAAGCTTTCTTT.

J is TRBJ2-7 and V is TRBV18; 10 bases are a match to TRBD2. CDR3 length: 15 amino acids. In germline, CDR1 is KGHSH, CDR2 LQKENI. Losses at the gene ends were 4 bases for V and 3 bases for J; bases not matched to a gene: 6. The CDR3 sequence is CASSQIPSGSYEQYF. The CDR3 DNA reads TGTGCCAGCTCACAAATCCCTAGCGGGAGCTACGAGCAGTACTTC.

The chain recombines TRBV5-1 with TRBJ2-1; 11 bases map to TRBD2. Germline values: CDR1 SGHRS, CDR2 YFSETQ. V was clipped by 1 base and J by 6 bases; unmatched bases: 12. This CDR3 has 18 residues. CDR3 nucleotides: TGCGCCAGCAGCTTGAAGCAACTAGCGGGAGCCGGGGGCAATGAGCAGTTCTTC. This translates into CASSLKQLAGAGGNEQFF. Using reference TRBV5-1 and TRBJ2-1 for the parts outside the CDR3, the full variable domain is KAGVTQTPRYLIKTRGQQVTLSCSPISGHRSVSWYQQTPGQGLQFLFEYFSETQRNKGNFPGRFSGRQFSNSRSEMNVSTLELGDSALYLCASSLKQLAGAGGNEQFFGPGTRLTVL.

V is TRBV30 and J is TRBJ2-7; tentatively, D is TRBD1 (6 bases). The CDR3 covers 15 residues. Trimming shortened V by 0 bases and J by 0 bases, and 12 bases separated the two germline ends. Germline V gene lookup returns CDR1 GTSNPN and CDR2 SVGIG (reference sequence). The CDR3 reads CAWSVGRGSSYEQYF. The CDR3 nucleotides read TGTGCCTGGAGTGTAGGAAGGGGGAGCTCCTACGAGCAGTACTTC.

The DNA of the CDR3 is TGTGCCAGCAAGGGACAGGGCGCACAAGAGACCCAGTACTTC. It is translated as CASKGQGAQETQYF. The chain recombines TRBV2 with TRBJ2-5, with TRBD1 identical over 9 bases. Trimming removed 7 bases from V and 2 bases from J; junction bases left unmatched: 5. CDR1 is SNHLY and CDR2 is FYNNEI in the germline V gene. The CDR3 is 14 residues long.

This clone was recorded a few times. CDR3 region: CASSPTTGEGNTIYF. The CDR3 DNA reads TGTGCCAGCTCACCCACGACAGGGGAGGGAAACACCATATATTTT. V is TRBV18 and J is TRBJ1-3, with 8 bases aligning to TRBD1. J was trimmed by 4 bases and V by 3 bases; bases with no gene match: 5. From germline, CDR1 is KGHSH and CDR2 LQKENI. The CDR3 runs 15 residues.

This chain links TRBV19 with TRBJ2-1, with 10 nucleotides matching TRBD2. V lost 4 bases and J lost 6; bases outside the gene matches: 6. CDR3 size: 15 residues. CDR1 LNHDA and CDR2 SQIVND come from the germline V gene (reference sequence). The DNA for the CDR3 is TGTGCCAGTAGTAAGGATGGACTAGCGGCCAATGAGCAGTTCTTC. Its translation is CASSKDGLAANEQFF.

This chain uses TRBV5-1 with TRBJ1-1, with TRBD1 identical over 9 bases. The CDR3 sequence is 14 residues long. CDR1 is SGHRS and CDR2 is YFSETQ in the germline V gene. J lost 4 bases, V lost 4 bases, and 5 bases had no gene match. CDR3 protein: CASSQGQGSTEAFF. The DNA for the CDR3 is TGCGCCAGCAGCCAGGGACAGGGCAGCACTGAAGCTTTCTTT.

This clone was detected only once. V is TRBV28 and J is TRBJ2-7; 14 bases are shared with TRBD2. This CDR3 region has 17 residues. Germline CDR1 reads MDHEN; CDR2 reads SYDVKM. Losses at the gene ends were 5 bases for V and 5 bases for J; bases not matched to a gene: 11. The DNA for the CDR3 is TGTGCCAGCAGTATGTCAGGGGGACTAGCGGGAGCCGACGAGCAGTACTTC. Amino acid sequence: CASSMSGGLAGADEQYF.

The chain employs TRBV27 and TRBJ1-3; 8 bases match TRBD1. CDR1 is MNHEY, CDR2 SMNVEV, per germline (reference sequence). The junction had 6 bases not matched to a gene; V was cut back by 4 bases and J by 4 bases. The CDR3 contains 15 residues. DNA of the CDR3: TGTGCCAGCAGTTCCAGGGGGCGCCTCGGAAACACCATATATTTT. Residues: CASSSRGRLGNTIYF.

This clone has a handful of counts. The rearrangement joins TRBV11-1 to TRBJ2-7; D unclear. Per the germline V gene, CDR1 is SGHAT and CDR2 is FQDESV (reference sequence). V dropped 5 bases and J dropped 5 bases, with 16 bases sitting between them. This CDR3 has 14 amino acids. The CDR3 loop reads CASSRNVRIDEQYF. Here the CDR3 DNA reads TGTGCCAGCAGCAGGAATGTGAGGATCGACGAGCAGTACTTC.

The rearrangement links TRBV15 to TRBJ2-1; 13 bases agree with TRBD2. J gave up 6 bases and V 0 bases, and 5 bases lay outside the gene matches. The CDR3 runs to 17 residues. Germline V gives CDR1 LNHNV, CDR2 YYDKDF (reference sequence). The CDR3: CATSREILAGGANEQFF. CDR3 DNA sequence: TGTGCCACCAGCAGAGAGATACTAGCGGGAGGGGCCAATGAGCAGTTCTTC.

This clone was observed a few times. The chain couples TRBV6-5 to TRBJ2-7; D call uncertain. The CDR3 spans 12 residues. Germline CDR1 and CDR2: MNHEY and SVGAGI. The germline V and J ends were trimmed by 5 bases and 0 bases, with 5 bases remaining between them. The CDR3 spells CASSLSSYEQYF. The CDR3 DNA reads as TGTGCCAGCAGTCTATCCTCCTACGAGCAGTACTTC.

DNA for the CDR3: TGTGCAAGTCGCTTAGTCTCTAGACTAGCCGAACGCACAGATACGCAGTATTTT. It specifies CASRLVSRLAERTDTQYF. The rearrangement links TRBV12-2 to TRBJ2-3; the listed D gene, TRBD2, was not tested against the DNA. TRBV12-2 is annotated as a pseudogene. The CDR3 has 18 amino acids.

The gene calls are TRBV28 and TRBJ2-7; TRBD1 is a possible D gene (6 bases). CDR1 MDHEN and CDR2 SYDVKM come from the germline V gene. With 8 bases removed from V and 2 bases from J, the gap between germline ends came to 10 bases. There are 12 residues in the CDR3. CDR3 DNA: TGTGCCAGCGGGGGCGCGACCTACGAGCAGTACTTC. Translating gives CASGGATYEQYF.

This chain joins TRBV7-5 and TRBJ1-4; the table's D call, TRBD1, was not checked against the DNA. TRBV7-5 is an annotated pseudogene. The CDR3 runs to 14 residues. CDR3 sequence: CARSLGSRDSKLFF. The CDR3 coding sequence is TGTGCCAGAAGCTTAGGGTCCCGGGACAGTAAACTGTTTTTT.

CDR3 protein: CASSQLSSGLATGELFF. DNA for the CDR3: TGCGCCAGCAGCCAACTATCTAGCGGGCTCGCCACCGGGGAGCTGTTTTTT. The chain joins TRBV4-1 to TRBJ2-2; 8 positions match TRBD2. The J segment lost 4 bases and the V segment lost 2 bases, leaving 9 bases of the junction unmatched. Germline V lookup: CDR1 MGHRA, CDR2 YSYEKL. This CDR3 has 17 amino acids.

The gene calls are TRBV2 and TRBJ1-5; D possibly corresponds to TRBD1 (6 bases). The germline V gene has CDR1 SNHLY and CDR2 FYNNEI. The CDR3 is made up of 15 amino acids. The V gene lost 6 bases and the J gene lost 4 bases, with 16 bases spanning the gap. The CDR3 coding sequence is TGTGCCAGCAGGACGACATCCCAGGGGAATCAGCCCCAGCATTTT. Its translation: CASRTTSQGNQPQHF.

The rearrangement links TRBV19 to TRBJ2-1; TRBD2 matches 10 bases. The CDR3 extends over 16 amino acids. Germline V gives CDR1 LNHDA, CDR2 SQIVND (reference sequence). The V gene end was trimmed by 4 bases and the J gene end by 8 bases; junction bases not matched to a gene: 11. CDR3 bases: TGTGCCAGTAGTAGGGCGAGCGGGAGGGCCGCTGATGAGCAGTTCTTC. Translated: CASSRASGRAADEQFF.

The sample holds a few counts of this clone. The chain is built from TRBV4-1 and TRBJ2-6; D gene uncertain. The ends were cut back, 3 bases at V and 0 bases at J, with 6 bases in the middle. CDR3 length: 15 residues. In germline, CDR1 is MGHRA, CDR2 YSYEKL. In DNA form, the CDR3 reads TGCGCCAGCAGCCAGGTGAGCTCTGGGGCCAACGTCCTGACTTTC. Translated: CASSQVSSGANVLTF.

The chain is built from TRBV6-5 and TRBJ2-2; 7 bases match TRBD2. There are 16 residues in the CDR3. The germline CDR1 and CDR2 sequences are MNHEY and SVGAGI. V lost 2 bases and J lost 4; bases outside the gene matches: 7. CDR3 in amino acids: CASSYGAGTGTGELFF. Written as DNA, the CDR3 is TGTGCCAGCAGTTACGGAGCGGGAACGGGCACCGGGGAGCTGTTTTTT.

The chain employs TRBV5-4 and TRBJ2-1; 8 bases are a match to TRBD2. Germline loops: CDR1 SGHNT, CDR2 YYREEE (reference sequence). Trimming removed 6 bases from V and 0 bases from J; junction bases left unmatched: 11. CDR3 size: 17 residues. The CDR3 DNA sequence: TGTGCCAGCACTCTGAAGGTAGCGGGAATCTCCTACAATGAGCAGTTCTTC. Translation: CASTLKVAGISYNEQFF.

This chain links TRBV11-2 with TRBJ2-1; 12 bases fit TRBD1. The CDR3 loop spans 16 amino acids. Germline V gives CDR1 SGHAT, CDR2 FQNNGV. Germline trimming cut 1 base from V and 8 bases from J; bases unmatched to any gene: 6. CDR3 protein: CASSLAYRDRGHEQFF. As DNA, the CDR3 is TGTGCCAGCAGCTTAGCCTACCGGGACAGGGGGCATGAGCAGTTCTTC. The variable domain in full, with the rest retrieved from reference TRBV11-2 and TRBJ2-1, is EAGVAQSPRYKIIEKRQSVAFWCNPISGHATLYWYQQILGQGPKLLIQFQNNGVVDDSQLPKDRFSAERLKGVDSTLKIQPAKLEDSAVYLCASSLAYRDRGHEQFFGPGTRLTVL.

The V gene is TRBV7-9, the J gene TRBJ2-2; 7 nucleotides align to TRBD1. Unmatched junction bases numbered 9, after V lost 6 bases and J lost 5 bases. Looked up from germline, CDR1 is SEHNR and CDR2 is FQNEAQ (reference sequence). The CDR3 extends over 15 amino acids. CDR3 bases: TGTGCCAGCAGACGAGGGACAGTTGAAACCGGGGAGCTGTTTTTT. Amino acid sequence: CASRRGTVETGELFF.